The entry that follows covers one T cell receptor (beta chain) sequence. TCRdb recomputed calls from the PCR reads with MiXCR, one row per CDR3 protein. Among about 12,000 distinct CDR3 sequences listed, about 50% were seen once. Germline values: CDR1 MNHNS, CDR2 SASEGT. The CDR3 has 15 amino acids. This entry belongs to a study of tumor-infiltrating lymphocytes in oesophageal squamous cell carcinoma. This clonotype originated in a female donor with esophageal squamous cell carcinoma. The V gene is TRBV6-1, the J gene TRBJ2-4; 9 positions agree with TRBD1. The end of the DNA fits TRBJ2-7 better, so the J call may be wrong. Sequencing used esophageal tumor tissue. The CDR3 DNA reads TGTGCCAGCACCGGGGCCAACAGGGGGCTAAGCGAGCAGTACTTC. This encodes CASTGANRGLSEQYF.